This section outlines one TCR beta chain sequence together with its context. The data are from a study of post-analysis software for immune sequencing data. Across the study: The disease courses spanned relapsing-remitting, secondary progressive and progressive-relapsing forms of multiple sclerosis.

Incorporated into the TCR beta cDNA libraries were unique molecular identifiers, which served to reduce PCR and sequencing biases. TCRdb re-called the PCR reads through MiXCR, storing one row per CDR3 protein. The repertoire consists of more than 450,000 distinct CDR3 sequences, with about a third occurring once and the leading ten covering around 5.9%. This clonotype originated in a girl younger than 18 with multiple sclerosis. What was sequenced was blood.

The CDR3 loop reads CATLGGRAGGYTF. The CDR3 coding sequence is TGTGCCACCCTAGGGGGCAGGGCGGGTGGCTACACCTTC. The V and J genes are TRBV28 and TRBJ1-2; TRBD1 aligns across 7 bases. Unmatched junction bases numbered 12, after V lost 10 bases and J lost 7 bases. This CDR3 contains 13 residues. Germline V gives CDR1 MDHEN, CDR2 SYDVKM.